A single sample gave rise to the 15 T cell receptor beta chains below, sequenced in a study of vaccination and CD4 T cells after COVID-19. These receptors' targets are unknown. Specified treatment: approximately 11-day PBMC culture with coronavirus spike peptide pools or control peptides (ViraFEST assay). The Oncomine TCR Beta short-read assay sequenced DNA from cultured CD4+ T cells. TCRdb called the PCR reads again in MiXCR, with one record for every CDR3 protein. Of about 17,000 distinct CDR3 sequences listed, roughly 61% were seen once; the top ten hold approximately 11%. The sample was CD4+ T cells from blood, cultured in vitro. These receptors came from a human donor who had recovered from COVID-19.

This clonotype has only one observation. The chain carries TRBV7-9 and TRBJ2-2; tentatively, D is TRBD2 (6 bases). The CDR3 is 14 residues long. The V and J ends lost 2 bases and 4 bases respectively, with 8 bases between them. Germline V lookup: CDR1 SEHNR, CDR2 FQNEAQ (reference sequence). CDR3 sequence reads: CASSLLGGTGELFF. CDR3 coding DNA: TGTGCCAGCAGCTTATTGGGAGGCACCGGGGAGCTGTTTTTT.

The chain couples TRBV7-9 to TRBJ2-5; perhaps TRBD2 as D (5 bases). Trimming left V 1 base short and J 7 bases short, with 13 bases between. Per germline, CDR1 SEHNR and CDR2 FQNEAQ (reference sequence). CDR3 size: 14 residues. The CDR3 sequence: CASSLGSIRGTQYF. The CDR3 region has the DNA TGTGCCAGCAGCTTAGGGTCAATTCGGGGGACCCAGTACTTC.

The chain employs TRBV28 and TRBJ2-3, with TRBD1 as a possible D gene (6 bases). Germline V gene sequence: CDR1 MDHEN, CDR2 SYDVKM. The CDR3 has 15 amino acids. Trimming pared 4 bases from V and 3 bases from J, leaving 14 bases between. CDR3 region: CASSSRAGVTDTQYF. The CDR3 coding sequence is TGTGCCAGCAGTTCCCGGGCAGGGGTAACAGATACGCAGTATTTT.

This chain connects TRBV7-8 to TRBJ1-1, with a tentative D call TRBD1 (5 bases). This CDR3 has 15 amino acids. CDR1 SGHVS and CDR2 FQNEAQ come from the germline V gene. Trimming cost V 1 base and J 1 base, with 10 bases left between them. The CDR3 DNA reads TGTGCCAGCAGCTTAGGCTTGACAGAGAACACTGAAGCTTTCTTT. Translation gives CASSLGLTENTEAFF.

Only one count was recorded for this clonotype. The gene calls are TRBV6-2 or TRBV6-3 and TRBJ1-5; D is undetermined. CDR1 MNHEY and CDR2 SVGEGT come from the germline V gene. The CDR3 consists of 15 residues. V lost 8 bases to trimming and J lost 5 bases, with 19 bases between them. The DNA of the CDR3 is TGTGCCAGCGATGACAAGTCGGGAAATTATCAGCCCCAGCATTTT. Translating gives CASDDKSGNYQPQHF.

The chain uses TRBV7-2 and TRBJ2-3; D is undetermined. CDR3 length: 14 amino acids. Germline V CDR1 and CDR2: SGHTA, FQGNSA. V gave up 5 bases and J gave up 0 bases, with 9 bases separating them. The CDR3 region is CASSQPPSTDTQYF. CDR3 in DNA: TGTGCCAGCAGCCAGCCCCCGAGCACAGATACGCAGTATTTT.

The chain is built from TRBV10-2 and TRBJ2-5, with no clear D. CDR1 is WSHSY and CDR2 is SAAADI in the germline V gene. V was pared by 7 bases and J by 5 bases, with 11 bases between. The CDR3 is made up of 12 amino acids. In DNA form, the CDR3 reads TGCGCCAGCACCGGTGGGGTCGAGACCCAGTACTTC. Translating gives CASTGGVETQYF.

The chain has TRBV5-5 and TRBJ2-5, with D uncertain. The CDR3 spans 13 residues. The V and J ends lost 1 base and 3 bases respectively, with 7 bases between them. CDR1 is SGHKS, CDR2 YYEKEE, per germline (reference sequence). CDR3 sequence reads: CASSLMSEETQYF. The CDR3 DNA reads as TGTGCCAGCAGCTTGATGTCAGAAGAGACCCAGTACTTC.

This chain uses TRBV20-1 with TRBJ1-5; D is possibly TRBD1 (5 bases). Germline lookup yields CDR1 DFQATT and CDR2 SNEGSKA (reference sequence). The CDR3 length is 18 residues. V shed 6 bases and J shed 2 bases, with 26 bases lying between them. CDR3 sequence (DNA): TGCAGTGCAGCGTCCCCCCAGGGCTGGGGGAAAGGCAATCAGCCCCAGCATTTT. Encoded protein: CSAASPQGWGKGNQPQHF.

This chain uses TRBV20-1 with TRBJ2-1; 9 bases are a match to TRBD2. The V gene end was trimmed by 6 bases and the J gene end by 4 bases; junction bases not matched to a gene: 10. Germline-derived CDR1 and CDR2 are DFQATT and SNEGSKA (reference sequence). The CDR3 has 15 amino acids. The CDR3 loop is CSAKAGGGMYNEQFF. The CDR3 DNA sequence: TGCAGTGCGAAAGCGGGAGGAGGTATGTACAATGAGCAGTTCTTC.

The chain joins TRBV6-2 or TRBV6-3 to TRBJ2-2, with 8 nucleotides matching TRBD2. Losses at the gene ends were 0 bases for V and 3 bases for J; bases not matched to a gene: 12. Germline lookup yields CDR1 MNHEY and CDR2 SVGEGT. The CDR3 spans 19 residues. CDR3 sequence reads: CASSYSKGLVSFHTGELFF. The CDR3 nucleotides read TGTGCCAGCAGTTACTCGAAGGGACTAGTGAGTTTCCACACCGGGGAGCTGTTTTTT.

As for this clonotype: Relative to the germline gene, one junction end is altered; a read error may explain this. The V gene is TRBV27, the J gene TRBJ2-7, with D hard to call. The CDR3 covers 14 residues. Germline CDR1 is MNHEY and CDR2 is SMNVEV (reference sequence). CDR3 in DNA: TGTGCCAGCAGTAACCAGCCCTTCTTCTCTAAAAGGGACTTC. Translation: CASSNQPFFSKRDF.

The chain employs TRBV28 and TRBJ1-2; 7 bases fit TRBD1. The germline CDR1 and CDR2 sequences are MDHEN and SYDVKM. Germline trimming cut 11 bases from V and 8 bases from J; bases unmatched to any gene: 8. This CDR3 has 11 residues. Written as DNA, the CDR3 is TGTGCCGTGGTGGGGGACAGCGGCTACACCTTC. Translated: CAVVGDSGYTF.

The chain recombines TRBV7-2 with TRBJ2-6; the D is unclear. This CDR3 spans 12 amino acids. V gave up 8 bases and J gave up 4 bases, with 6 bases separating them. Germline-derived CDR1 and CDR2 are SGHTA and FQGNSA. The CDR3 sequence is CASGPGANVLTF. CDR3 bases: TGTGCCAGCGGCCCCGGGGCCAACGTCCTGACTTTC.

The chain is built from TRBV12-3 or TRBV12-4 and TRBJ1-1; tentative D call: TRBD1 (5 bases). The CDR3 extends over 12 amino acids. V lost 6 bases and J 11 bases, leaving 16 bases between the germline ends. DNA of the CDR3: TGTGCCAGCAGGTCTCCGGGACTCGGGGCTTTCTTT. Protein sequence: CASRSPGLGAFF.